This T cell receptor (beta chain) was identified in a study of OX40 agonist ivuxolimab in advanced cancers. Produced via immunoSEQ multiplex PCR; TCRdb's table is partial and in-frame only. Among roughly 70,000 clones listed, 70% to 90% were seen once. This clone was picked up one time. This CDR3 has 16 residues. Deletions cut 5 bases from V and 0 bases from J, with 14 bases between. From germline, CDR1 is LNHDA and CDR2 SQIVND (reference sequence). The sequence came from an adult with an advanced solid tumor such as melanoma, head and neck, liver or kidney cancer. The V and J genes are TRBV19 and TRBJ1-3; TRBD1 might be the D (5 bases). The source was CD4+ or CD8+ T cells sorted from blood, collected in a trial of the OX40 agonist ivuxolimab. This CDR3 reads CASSPAGVFSGNTIYF. CDR3 sequence (DNA): TGTGCCAGTAGTCCGGCGGGGGTTTTCTCTGGAAACACCATATATTTT.